A selection of T cell receptor beta chains follows, all from one sample in a study of cytomegalovirus exposure and HLA in healthy donors. Measured with immunoSEQ multiplex PCR; TCRdb has only the in-frame clones, and not every one. This table holds 160,000 or so clones, roughly four fifths found once. The material sequenced was PBMCs. The origin of the receptors is a woman in her 40s in good health and CMV-seronegative. Both conserved end residues are part of each CDR3. Each record gives: D gene, clone size, V gene, J gene, CDR3 protein, CDR3 DNA. D genes are given only for firm matches. A row's size may be missing; if present it is once, few, many or a size class.

>TRBD2|once|TRBV6-4|TRBJ2-2
CASSAGLASGELFF
TGTGCCAGCAGTGCGGGACTAGCCTCCGGGGAGCTGTTTTTT
>.|once|TRBV7-9|TRBJ2-2
CASSFQFGELFF
TGTGCCAGCAGCTTCCAGTTTGGGGAGCTGTTTTTT
>TRBD2|.|TRBV7-7|TRBJ2-3
CASSLGSGREDTQYF
TGTGCTAGCAGCTTAGGTTCCGGGAGGGAAGATACGCAGTATTTT
>TRBD1|.|TRBV11-3|TRBJ1-2
CASSLVGGTGYGYTF
TGTGCCAGCAGCTTAGTGGGCGGGACAGGCTATGGCTACACCTTC
>TRBD1|.|TRBV2|TRBJ2-5
CASKGQGEETQYF
TGTGCCAGCAAGGGACAGGGAGAGGAGACCCAGTACTTC
>.|.|TRBV5-6|TRBJ2-7
CASSLGAGPSYEQYF
TGTGCCAGCAGCTTGGGGGCAGGGCCCAGCTACGAGCAGTACTTC
>.|.|TRBV30|TRBJ2-7
CAWSPSGKGYEQYF
TGTGCCTGGAGTCCATCAGGGAAGGGCTACGAGCAGTACTTC
>TRBD1|.|TRBV5-1|TRBJ1-1
CASSVRGPTEAFF
TGCGCCAGCAGCGTCAGGGGGCCCACTGAAGCTTTCTTT
>TRBD1|.|TRBV28|TRBJ1-5
CASSLPPGTGYGQPQHF
TGTGCCAGCAGTCTACCCCCCGGGACAGGGTACGGTCAGCCCCAGCATTTT
>TRBD1|.|TRBV19|TRBJ2-1
CASRLVKGGHEQFF
TGTGCCAGTCGACTCGTGAAAGGGGGCCATGAGCAGTTCTTC
>.|.|TRBV13|TRBJ2-4
CASSSGTRMNIQYF
TGTGCCAGCAGCTCCGGGACAAGGATGAACATTCAGTACTTC
>.|.|TRBV7-8|TRBJ1-1
CASSLRGGPEAFF
TGTGCCAGCAGCTTAAGGGGTGGCCCTGAAGCTTTCTTT
>.|.|TRBV15|TRBJ1-2
CATSIGRVGGYTF
TGTGCCACCAGCATCGGCAGGGTCGGTGGCTACACCTTC
>TRBD2|.|TRBV10-1|TRBJ2-2
CASSDSREGYTGELFF
TGCGCCAGCAGTGACTCGAGGGAGGGCTACACCGGGGAGCTGTTTTTT
>TRBD1|.|TRBV28|TRBJ1-5
CASSLPLGQGNQPQHF
TGTGCCAGCAGTTTACCCCTCGGACAGGGAAATCAGCCCCAGCATTTT
>TRBD2|.|TRBV5-6|TRBJ2-7
CASSLASGRGEQYF
TGTGCCAGCAGCTTGGCCAGCGGGAGAGGCGAGCAGTACTTC
>.|.|TRBV2|TRBJ1-5
CASSVLPSNQPQHF
TGTGCCAGCAGTGTTCTCCCTTCCAATCAGCCCCAGCATTTT
>.|.|TRBV6-1|TRBJ2-5
CASSEYGETQYF
TGTGCCAGCAGTGAATACGGGGAGACCCAGTACTTC
>TRBD2|.|TRBV13|TRBJ2-7
CANRRLAGGYEQYF
TGTGCCAACAGGAGGTTAGCGGGGGGCTACGAGCAGTACTTC
>.|.|TRBV25-1|TRBJ1-2
CASSTSGQGTPGYTF
TGTGCCAGCAGTACCTCGGGACAAGGAACACCCGGCTACACCTTC
>TRBD2|.|TRBV5-6|TRBJ2-7
CASTLSGTRSYEQYF
TGTGCCAGCACCTTGTCCGGGACTAGGTCCTACGAGCAGTACTTC
>.|few|TRBV7-9|TRBJ2-1
CASSLHEEQFF
TGTGCCAGCAGCTTACACGAGGAGCAGTTCTTC
>TRBD1|.|TRBV29-1|TRBJ2-6
CSVWDRGAYSGANVLTF
TGCAGCGTTTGGGACAGGGGGGCCTACTCTGGGGCCAACGTCCTGACTTTC
>TRBD2|.|TRBV30|TRBJ2-1
CAWSPGTSGFNEQFF
TGTGCCTGGAGTCCAGGGACTAGCGGGTTCAATGAGCAGTTCTTC
>.|once|TRBV6-6|TRBJ1-5
CASSYAGPRGNQPQHF
TGTGCCAGCAGTTACGCCGGGCCGAGGGGCAATCAGCCCCAGCATTTT
>.|.|TRBV7-9|TRBJ2-6
CASSLGGSGANVLTF
TGTGCCAGCAGCTTGGGCGGGTCCGGGGCCAACGTCCTGACTTTC
>TRBD2|once|TRBV2|TRBJ2-5
CASRGSTSGAGETQYF
TGTGCCAGCAGGGGGTCCACTAGCGGGGCGGGAGAGACCCAGTACTTC
>.|.|TRBV30|TRBJ2-3
CAWSRGTDTQYF
TGTGCCTGGAGTCGAGGGACAGATACGCAGTATTTT
>.|.|TRBV5-1|TRBJ2-5
CASSTRTGRETQYF
TGCGCCAGCAGCACCCGGACGGGGAGGGAGACCCAGTACTTC
>.|.|TRBV30|TRBJ2-3
CAWSGRLDGSTDTQYF
TGTGCCTGGAGCGGAAGACTAGATGGGAGCACAGATACGCAGTATTTT
>TRBD1|.|TRBV7-9|TRBJ2-2
CASSPRQGTSTGELFF
TGTGCCAGCAGCCCTCGACAGGGGACGAGCACCGGGGAGCTGTTTTTT
>TRBD1|.|TRBV6-1|TRBJ1-1
CASSAGQGADEAFF
TGTGCCAGCAGTGCCGGACAGGGGGCTGATGAAGCTTTCTTT
>.|.|TRBV30|TRBJ2-6
CAWSVGQILSGANVLTF
TGTGCCTGGAGTGTCGGACAGATCCTCTCTGGGGCCAACGTCCTGACTTTC
>TRBD2|few|TRBV30|TRBJ2-1
CAWSLAGGLEQFF
TGTGCCTGGAGTTTGGCGGGAGGGCTAGAGCAGTTCTTC
>.|.|TRBV7-3|TRBJ2-2
CASSAGGNAGELFF
TGTGCCAGCAGCGCAGGGGGGAACGCCGGGGAGCTGTTTTTT
>.|.|TRBV6-5|TRBJ2-7
CASSWGTLAEQYF
TGTGCCAGCAGTTGGGGGACATTAGCCGAGCAGTACTTC
>.|.|TRBV4-1|TRBJ2-7
CASSQEGAAYEQYF
TGCGCCAGCAGCCAAGAGGGGGCTGCCTACGAGCAGTACTTC
>TRBD1|once|TRBV19|TRBJ1-1
CASSTVQGDGATEAFF
TGTGCCAGTAGTACGGTACAGGGGGACGGTGCCACTGAAGCTTTCTTT
>.|once|TRBV7-3|TRBJ2-3
CASSSYITDTQYF
TGTGCCAGCAGCTCCTATATCACAGATACGCAGTATTTT
>.|.|TRBV7-8|TRBJ2-7
CASSLGQLNEQYF
TGTGCCAGCAGCTTAGGGCAGTTGAACGAGCAGTACTTC
>.|.|TRBV6-1|TRBJ1-5
CASSEARDTSLNQPQHF
TGTGCCAGCAGTGAAGCAAGGGACACGTCTTTGAATCAGCCCCAGCATTTT
>.|.|TRBV29-1|TRBJ2-3
CSVEGRASTDTQYF
TGCAGCGTTGAGGGCAGAGCTAGCACAGATACGCAGTATTTT
>TRBD2|.|TRBV11-2|TRBJ2-1
CASSLGLAGVSEQFF
TGTGCCAGCAGCTTAGGACTAGCGGGAGTGTCTGAGCAGTTCTTC
>.|.|TRBV11-2|TRBJ1-1
CASSRSHVGGNTEAFF
TGTGCCAGCAGCCGAAGCCATGTCGGAGGGAACACTGAAGCTTTCTTT
>.|.|TRBV5-1|TRBJ1-1
CASSLWGGAGTEAFF
TGCGCCAGCAGCTTATGGGGGGGCGCTGGGACTGAAGCTTTCTTT
>.|.|TRBV28|TRBJ1-1
CASSFPMGREAFF
TGTGCCAGCAGTTTTCCCATGGGGCGTGAAGCTTTCTTT